Listed below are T cell receptor beta chains from one sample, sequenced in a study of cytomegalovirus exposure and HLA in healthy donors. Produced via immunoSEQ multiplex PCR; TCRdb's table is partial and in-frame only. This sample has more than 140,000 clones; roughly 64% occur once, and the top ten carry about 2.9%. Sequencing was carried out using PBMCs. The origin of the receptors is a woman aged 25-40 years in good health and CMV-seropositive. Both conserved end residues are part of each CDR3.

CASSRRGQGTGTEAFF	TRBV5-4	TRBJ1-1
CASSIQGEKLFF	TRBV5-1	TRBJ1-4
CASSEAPGEGLGYF	TRBV6-1	TRBJ2-7
CASSLWGATNEKLFF	TRBV5-6	TRBJ1-4
CASSHSSYNEQFF	TRBV25-1	TRBJ2-1
CAWSVRPGNQPQHF	TRBV30	TRBJ1-5
CASSSGTSSYEQYF	TRBV13	TRBJ2-7
CASSYEFGQDYEQYF	TRBV6-6	.
CSVEGETQYF	TRBV29-1	TRBJ2-5
CSFIGSSGNTIYF	TRBV29-1	TRBJ1-3
CASMVPGLTPYEQYF	TRBV28	TRBJ2-7
CASSKGGGLSYEQYF	TRBV21-1	TRBJ2-7
CASSVVTENTEAFF	TRBV9	TRBJ1-1
CASSWTDSSYEQYF	TRBV5-1	TRBJ2-7
CASTSEQISNQPQHF	TRBV2	TRBJ1-5
CASSLVRNGYTF	TRBV6-1	TRBJ1-2
CAISESAGPKAFF	TRBV10-3	TRBJ1-1
CASSYDSMNTEAFF	TRBV5-1	TRBJ1-1
CASSLGGYLNGYTF	TRBV5-1	TRBJ1-2
CASSYSRDSGEQYF	TRBV6-5	TRBJ2-7
CAWNYGGLYNEQFF	TRBV30	TRBJ2-1
CASSQEAGGRQPQHF	TRBV4-2	TRBJ1-5
CASSQVSTGELFF	TRBV4-1	TRBJ2-2
CASSELADRSATNEKLFF	TRBV6-1	TRBJ1-4
CASSYTGLAGGLNTDTQYF	TRBV5-1	TRBJ2-3
CASSLIGTYYHNEQFF	TRBV7-9	TRBJ2-1
CASTLTTANTEAFF	TRBV7-9	TRBJ1-1
CAISERGGESYNEQFF	TRBV10-3	TRBJ2-1
CASSDRQVGTDTQYF	TRBV2	TRBJ2-3
CAWSSLGRDRDEQYF	TRBV30	TRBJ2-7
CASSAFVTGDPGGAFF	TRBV9	TRBJ1-1
CAWSTGVNYGYTF	TRBV30	TRBJ1-2
CASRQTSGSEQFF	TRBV4-1	TRBJ2-1
CASSLDAGAPLHF	TRBV5-1	TRBJ1-6
CASSRGAVAGTPGTQYF	TRBV5-1	TRBJ2-5
CASSLERPTDTQYF	TRBV5-1	TRBJ2-3
CASSDPVNYGYTF	TRBV2	TRBJ1-2
CASSTGLAGGSETQYF	TRBV7-3	TRBJ2-5
CASRKGGRTGQPQHF	TRBV28	TRBJ1-5
CASSSSYEQYF	TRBV5-6	TRBJ2-7
CASSLNPGGEQYF	TRBV4-1	TRBJ2-7
CAWSPGQGVHQPQHF	TRBV30	TRBJ1-5
CASSYTGGGRKGYTF	TRBV28	TRBJ1-2
CASSDRFNTEAFF	TRBV6-4	TRBJ1-1
CASSQREETQYF	TRBV18	TRBJ2-5
CASSRGQEPPNQPQHF	TRBV28	TRBJ1-5
CASSPNRAAGKETQYF	TRBV5-1	TRBJ2-5
CASSLRPPGLNTEAFF	TRBV7-2	TRBJ1-1
CASSDRTGNTIYF	TRBV19	TRBJ1-3
CAIRFGQGGNEQYF	TRBV10-3	TRBJ2-7
CASSHRTALMGGYTF	TRBV4-1	TRBJ1-2
CASMLAADYGYTF	TRBV19	TRBJ1-2
CASSPRRSQDSQYF	TRBV7-9	TRBJ2-5
CASRRGGWTFF	TRBV6-5	TRBJ1-1
CASSGGDTDTQYF	TRBV6-5	TRBJ2-3
CASSASGGSTYEQYF	TRBV9	TRBJ2-7
CASSQVPPGLAAIAKNIQYF	TRBV4-1	TRBJ2-4
CASSLRPPGLDTEAFF	TRBV5-1	TRBJ1-1
CASTPSGVTDTQYF	TRBV2	TRBJ2-3
CASSLQGSTEAFF	TRBV6-5	TRBJ1-1